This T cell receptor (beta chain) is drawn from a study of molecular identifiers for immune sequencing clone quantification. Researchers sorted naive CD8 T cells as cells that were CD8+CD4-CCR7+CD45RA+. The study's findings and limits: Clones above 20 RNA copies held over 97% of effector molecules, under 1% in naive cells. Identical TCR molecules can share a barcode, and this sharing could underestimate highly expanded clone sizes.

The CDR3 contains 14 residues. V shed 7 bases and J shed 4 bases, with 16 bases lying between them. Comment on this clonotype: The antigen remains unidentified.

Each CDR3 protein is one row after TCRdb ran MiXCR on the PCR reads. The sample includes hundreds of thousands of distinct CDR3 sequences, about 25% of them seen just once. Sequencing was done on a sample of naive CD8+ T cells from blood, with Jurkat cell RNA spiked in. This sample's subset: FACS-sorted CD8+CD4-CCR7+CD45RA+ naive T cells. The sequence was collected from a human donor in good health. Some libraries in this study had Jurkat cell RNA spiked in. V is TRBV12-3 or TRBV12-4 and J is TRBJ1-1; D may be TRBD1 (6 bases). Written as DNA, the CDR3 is TGTGCCAGCACCCTAATCCTGGGGGCCACTGAAGCTTTCTTT. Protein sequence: CASTLILGATEAFF.